This T cell receptor beta chain was identified in a study of blood T cell repertoires in COVID-19. Study background: The origin of the acute and convalescent COVID-19 samples was the United States, Italy and Spain. Sources were T cells, B-cell-depleted T cells, or PBMCs; the material itself was cDNA or gDNA.

The germline CDR1 and CDR2 sequences are SGHDT and YYEEEE. Trimming took off 5 bases at V and 6 bases at J, with 10 bases between the two ends. This CDR3 region has 12 residues. Generated by immunoSEQ multiplex PCR, the TCRdb table keeps only in-frame clones and is missing some. Of 290,000 or so clones detected, 85% appear once; the ten largest clones hold more than 4.5%. J is TRBJ2-3 and V is TRBV5-6; D not resolved. Sequenced sample: peripheral blood. The receptor's source is a man aged 50-60 years with active or convalescent COVID-19. CDR3 in amino acids: CASSYAADTQYF. For the CDR3, the DNA is TGTGCCAGCAGTTATGCGGCGGATACGCAGTATTTT.